This TCR beta chain is drawn from a study of regulatory T cells in long-lasting Graves disease. The wider study: Patients newly diagnosed with Graves' had been on antithyroid drugs for under 3 months.

Investigators prepared the TCR beta libraries by applying iRepertoire HTBI primers and Arm-PCR of CDR3 regions. Each CDR3 protein is one row after TCRdb ran MiXCR on the multiplex PCR reads. The sample yields a few hundred thousand distinct CDR3 sequences, around 17% seen once. Documented time point: newly diagnosed GD, antithyroid drugs for less than 3 months. The TCR library used RNA extracted from PBMCs. The same data also went into a second study, on T cells in Graves' hyperthyroidism and ophthalmopathy. As that study records: Clinicians diagnosed patients from clinical symptoms, serum thyroxine and TRAb, thyroid ultrasound and orbital computed tomography.

The origin of this receptor is a woman under 30 with Graves disease. The sample here was peripheral blood mononuclear cells (PBMCs), taken at new diagnosis, from a patient treated with antithyroid drugs.

Written as DNA, the CDR3 is TGTGCCAGCAGTCCAACAACAGGTTATGGGACCGGGGAGCTGTTTTTT. This encodes CASSPTTGYGTGELFF. J is TRBJ2-2 and V is TRBV11-2; maybe TRBD1 (5 bases). Germline V gene lookup returns CDR1 SGHAT and CDR2 FQNNGV. This CDR3 is built from 16 residues. V was shortened by 6 bases and J by 5 bases, with 19 bases between the two germline ends.